The rows below give T cell receptor beta chains drawn from one sample of a study of blood T cells in healthy people across ages. TCRdb analysed the 5' RACE reads with MiXCR anew, one entry per CDR3 protein. Counted here are 700,000 to 900,000 distinct CDR3 sequences, approximately 24% occurring once; the ten biggest clones make up over 2.5%. This sample also belongs to another study, concerning T cells of mothers and their children.

The specimen sequenced was blood. These receptors came from a boy aged 5-17 years in good health. CDR3s include the opening cysteine and the closing phenylalanine or tryptophan. Each record gives: V gene, J gene, D gene, clone size, CDR3 DNA, CDR3 protein. The D gene is left open where the match is weak. The listing skips clone size in some rows; elsewhere it reads once, few, many or a size class.

TRBV5-1	TRBJ2-2	NA	few	TGCGCCAGCAGCTTAGGAGGGGGCGACACCGGGGAGCTGTTTTTT	CASSLGGGDTGELFF
TRBV4-1	TRBJ2-5	NA	NA	TGCGCCAGCAGCCAACTGGCCTCTGAAACCCAGTACTTC	CASSQLASETQYF
TRBV7-2	TRBJ2-3	NA	NA	TGTGCCAGCAGCTCCAGTGGTATTGCATCAACGCAGTATTTT	CASSSSGIASTQYF
TRBV12-3/TRBV12-4	TRBJ1-3	TRBD1	few	TGTGCCAGCAGTTTAAGTCCACAGGGGCGGGCCTCTGGAAACACCATATATTTT	CASSLSPQGRASGNTIYF
TRBV5-1	TRBJ1-3	NA	NA	TGCGCCAGCGGCTTGGAGGGGTCTGGAAACACCATATATTTT	CASGLEGSGNTIYF
TRBV9	TRBJ1-1	NA	NA	TGTGCCAGCAGCCTAATAAAACAGGGTAAAGGTGAAGCTTTCTTT	CASSLIKQGKGEAFF
TRBV11-2	TRBJ1-2	NA	NA	TGTGCCAGCAGCTCGGCGCCACGGGGTAAAGCTAACTATGGCTACACCTTC	CASSSAPRGKANYGYTF
TRBV5-4	TRBJ2-1	TRBD1	NA	TGTGCCAGCAGCTCCAGGGACAGGGACAATGAGCAGTTCTTC	CASSSRDRDNEQFF
TRBV4-1	TRBJ1-2	TRBD1	NA	TGCGCCAGCAGCCTTCGGACAGGGGGCGCAGGGGGCTACACCTTC	CASSLRTGGAGGYTF
TRBV5-4	TRBJ2-7	NA	many	TGTGCCAGCAGCCCCGGGTTCTCCTACGAGCAGTACTTC	CASSPGFSYEQYF
TRBV7-8	TRBJ2-5	NA	NA	TGTGCCAGCAGCTTATTTTGGCAAGAGACCCAGTACTTC	CASSLFWQETQYF
TRBV12-3/TRBV12-4	TRBJ2-5	TRBD2	few	TGTGCCAGCAGAACTAGCGGCCCTCAAGAGACCCAGTACTTC	CASRTSGPQETQYF
TRBV24-1	TRBJ2-4	NA	few	TGTGCCACCAGCGGTGGGAATCCTAAAAACATTCAGTACTTC	CATSGGNPKNIQYF
TRBV10-1	TRBJ2-7	NA	few	TGCGCCAGCAGTGAGTCCTTAGCCCTCTACGAGCAGTACTTC	CASSESLALYEQYF
TRBV5-1	TRBJ2-2	NA	few	TGCGCCAGCACGGGGGCCGCGAACACCGGGGAGCTGTTTTTT	CASTGAANTGELFF
TRBV5-1	TRBJ2-3	TRBD2	few	TGCGCCAGCAGCCCACAAGGCCCCTCTAGCGGGGGAAATACGCAGTATTTT	CASSPQGPSSGGNTQYF
TRBV20-1	TRBJ2-3	TRBD2	few	TGCAGTGCGCGGTTACTAGCGGGGAGCACAGATACGCAGTATTTT	CSARLLAGSTDTQYF
TRBV29-1	TRBJ2-7	TRBD1	NA	TGCAGCGTTTCGGAGGACAGGCGCTCCTACGAGCAGTACTTC	CSVSEDRRSYEQYF
TRBV25-1	TRBJ1-1	NA	few	TGTGCCAGCAGGGGGCCGGGGATGAACACTGAAGCTTTCTTT	CASRGPGMNTEAFF
TRBV12-3/TRBV12-4	TRBJ2-2	NA	many	TGCGCCAGCAGCTTTGGAGGGACCGGGGAGCTGTTTTTT	CASSFGGTGELFF
TRBV7-6	TRBJ1-6	TRBD1	few	TGTGCCAGCAGTTGGACAGGGAATTCACCCCTCCACTTT	CASSWTGNSPLHF
TRBV28	TRBJ2-5	NA	NA	TGTGCCAGCAGCTATACCGGGACCCGGATGGAGACCCAGTACTTC	CASSYTGTRMETQYF
TRBV12-3/TRBV12-4	TRBJ2-7	NA	few	TGTGCCAGCAGTTTGAGAGGGCTCGAGTACGAGCAGTACTTC	CASSLRGLEYEQYF
TRBV20-1	TRBJ2-5	TRBD2	NA	TGCAGTGCTAGAGATCGCCTAGCGGGGGGAAGGGAGACCCAGTACTTC	CSARDRLAGGRETQYF
TRBV3-1	TRBJ2-5	TRBD2	NA	TGTGCCAGCAGCCAAGACCCTCGGGGGGGCCGGGAGACCCAGTACTTC	CASSQDPRGGRETQYF
TRBV28	TRBJ2-7	TRBD2	NA	TGTGCCAGCAGTCCCGTGAGAGCGGGAGTGGGCGAGCAGTACTTC	CASSPVRAGVGEQYF
TRBV30	TRBJ2-6	NA	few	TGTGCCTGGAGTGTTGGGATCGGGGCCAACGTCCTGACTTTC	CAWSVGIGANVLTF
TRBV11-2	TRBJ2-4	TRBD2	NA	TGTGCCAGCAGCTCAAGGACTAGCTCTTCCAAAAACATTCAGTACTTC	CASSSRTSSSKNIQYF
TRBV20-1	TRBJ2-1	NA	NA	TGCAGCGCTAGAGATCTCGTGAGCGCATTGGACTACAATGAGCAGTTCTTC	CSARDLVSALDYNEQFF
TRBV29-1	TRBJ2-1	NA	few	TGCAGCGTTGAGGGCATTGAATACAATGAGCAGTTCTTC	CSVEGIEYNEQFF
TRBV15	TRBJ2-5	NA	NA	TGTGCCACCAGCAGAGTCCATCTCAGAGAACAAGAGACCCAGTACTTC	CATSRVHLREQETQYF
TRBV6-2/TRBV6-3	TRBJ1-2	NA	NA	TGTGCCAGCAGATTCGACGGATTCTCCGTCTATGGCTACACCTTC	CASRFDGFSVYGYTF
TRBV4-1	TRBJ2-7	NA	NA	TGCGCCAGCAGCCATGGAGTCGGGGGAAACGAGCAGTACTTC	CASSHGVGGNEQYF
TRBV6-5	TRBJ2-1	TRBD1	few	TGTGCCAGCAGTTCACAGGGGGAGGACTACAATGAGCAGTTCTTC	CASSSQGEDYNEQFF
TRBV28	TRBJ1-4	NA	many	TGTGCCAGCAGTTTATCAGCAGGGAATGAAAAACTGTTTTTT	CASSLSAGNEKLFF
TRBV7-2	TRBJ1-2	NA	NA	TGTGCCAGCAGCCCCGAGATGGGAGTCTATGGCTACACCTTC	CASSPEMGVYGYTF
TRBV6-5	TRBJ2-3	NA	NA	TGTGCCAGCAGTTCCCTTTTCGGGGCAGATACGCAGTATTTT	CASSSLFGADTQYF
TRBV2	TRBJ2-5	NA	NA	TGTGCCAGCACACGGTATTCAGGGGAGACCCAGTACTTC	CASTRYSGETQYF
TRBV7-3	TRBJ2-3	TRBD2	NA	TGTGCCAGCAGCTCGTCGGGGGGGGAAGATACGCAGTATTTT	CASSSSGGEDTQYF
TRBV2	TRBJ2-5	NA	NA	TGTGCCAGCTTCCTGGGGCGAGAGACCCAGTACTTC	CASFLGRETQYF
TRBV5-1	TRBJ1-6	TRBD1	NA	TGCGCCAGCTCACTGACGGACAGGGGGAATTCCCCCCTCCACTTT	CASSLTDRGNSPLHF
TRBV29-1	TRBJ1-2	TRBD1	NA	TGCAGCGTGGACAGGGCCTATGGCTACACCTTC	CSVDRAYGYTF
TRBV5-1	TRBJ1-3	NA	once	TGCGCCAGCAGCTTCATTCGTGAGGGGCCCGGAAACACCATATATTTT	CASSFIREGPGNTIYF
TRBV7-2	TRBJ2-1	TRBD2	few	TGTGCCAGCAGCTTAATAGCGGGGGGCCGTAATGAGCAGTTCTTC	CASSLIAGGRNEQFF
TRBV2	TRBJ2-7	NA	NA	TGTGCCAGCACGAAAGGGGCCCAAGGTTTTTACAAGCAGTACTTC	CASTKGAQGFYKQYF
TRBV29-1	TRBJ1-6	TRBD1	few	TGCAGCGTAAAGGGGGCGGTAAATTCACCCCTCCACTTT	CSVKGAVNSPLHF
TRBV7-9	TRBJ2-1	NA	NA	TGTGCCAGCAGCTCCGCGAGCTCCTACAATGAGCAGTTCTTC	CASSSASSYNEQFF
TRBV24-1	TRBJ2-7	TRBD2	NA	TGTGCCACCAGTGATTCCCTACGGGGAGGGGATGAGCAGTACTTC	CATSDSLRGGDEQYF
TRBV18	TRBJ2-5	NA	many	TGTGCCAGCTCACCCCGGACAGTCCAAGAGACCCAGTACTTC	CASSPRTVQETQYF
TRBV27	TRBJ2-7	NA	few	TGTGCCAGCAGTTTACGGGTAATGGACGAGCAGTACTTC	CASSLRVMDEQYF
TRBV4-2	TRBJ2-2	NA	NA	TGTGCCAGCAGCCAAGAAGGCGGAAACGCGAACACCGGGGAGCTGTTTTTT	CASSQEGGNANTGELFF
TRBV5-5	TRBJ1-1	NA	NA	TGTGCCAGCAGCTTGTTGGCATCTTTGAACACTGAAGCTTTCTTT	CASSLLASLNTEAFF
TRBV6-5	TRBJ2-5	TRBD2	many	TGTGCCAGCACGATGAGCGGGGGGGCAAAGACCCAGTACTTC	CASTMSGGAKTQYF
TRBV12-3/TRBV12-4	TRBJ1-2	NA	NA	TGTGCCAGCAGCCCAGCAGGCGGCAAAACCTTC	CASSPAGGKTF
TRBV3-1	TRBJ2-3	TRBD2	few	TGTGCCAGCAGGTTGCTAGCGGGGGGTCACGATACGCAGTATTTT	CASRLLAGGHDTQYF
TRBV10-3	TRBJ2-1	TRBD2	few	TGTGCCATAAGCGACCGGGGGGGGCTGATTCCCGAGCAGTTCTTC	CAISDRGGLIPEQFF
TRBV20-1	TRBJ1-4	TRBD1	NA	TGCAGTGCTAAGACAGGGGGCAATGAAAAACTGTTTTTT	CSAKTGGNEKLFF
TRBV6-5	TRBJ2-1	NA	few	TGTGCCAGCAGCCAACCGGGAGCAATATACAATGAGCAGTTCTTC	CASSQPGAIYNEQFF
TRBV12-3/TRBV12-4	TRBJ2-7	NA	few	TGTGCCAGCAGTGGGGGAGGAGTATACGAGCAGTACTTC	CASSGGGVYEQYF